Listed here are 32 T cell receptor beta chains from one sample, sequenced in a study of blood T cells in healthy people across ages. It was with a sample-barcoded 5' primer and a J-beta primer mix that a second PCR of roughly 7 to 12 cycles was run. TCRdb reanalysed the 5' RACE reads using MiXCR and keeps one entry per CDR3 protein. The sample consists of roughly 800,000 distinct CDR3 sequences, roughly 24% of them appearing once. These same records also appear under a second study, on T cells of mothers and their children.

Sequencing was carried out using blood. These receptor sequences come from a boy aged 5-17 years in good health.

The chain has TRBV12-3 or TRBV12-4 and TRBJ2-5; 9 bases match TRBD2. The J call may be wrong; the DNA end is better matched by TRBJ2-7. The CDR3 has 15 residues. The CDR3 here is CASSFGGGEVYEQYF. CDR3 nucleotides: TGTGCCAGCAGTTTCGGCGGGGGGGAGGTTTACGAGCAGTACTTC.

For this clonotype: The junction differs from germline at one of its ends, possibly a read error. V usage is TRBV7-7 and J usage is TRBJ2-5, with no clear D. This CDR3 region has 16 residues. The germline V gene encodes CDR1 SSHAT and CDR2 FNYEAQ (reference sequence). CDR3 coding DNA: TGTGCTAGCAGCTTAACGCAGGCAATATACCAAGAGACCCAGTACTTC. It encodes CASSLTQAIYQETQYF. Based on the CDR3 plus reference TRBV7-7 and TRBJ2-5, the full variable domain is GAGVSQSPRYKVTKRGQDVTLRCDPISSHATLYWYQQALGQGPEFLTYFNYEAQPDKSGLPSDRFSAERPEGSISTLTIQRTEQRDSAMYRCASSLTQAIYQETQYFGPGTRLLVL.

This clonotype was seen more than once but under ten times. This chain joins TRBV4-2 and TRBJ2-4; 7 bases fit TRBD1. Germline V gene sequence: CDR1 LGHNA, CDR2 YNFKEQ. The CDR3 runs to 16 residues. V trimming: 3 bases; J trimming: 3 bases; junction bases outside the gene matches: 8. CDR3 in DNA: TGTGCCAGCAGCCATGGAACAGGGGAAGGCAAAAACATTCAGTACTTC. Translated, it gives CASSHGTGEGKNIQYF.

V is TRBV15 and J is TRBJ2-7; 8 bases are a match to TRBD1. Per germline, CDR1 LNHNV and CDR2 YYDKDF (reference sequence). V shed 4 bases and J 3 bases; nucleotides not matched to a gene: 5. The CDR3 covers 14 residues. The CDR3 loop is CATSNGQGIYEQYF. The CDR3 DNA is TGTGCCACCAGCAACGGACAGGGAATCTACGAGCAGTACTTC.

The rearrangement uses TRBV6-6 and TRBJ1-4; D is unclear. The V gene's germline CDR1 is MNHNY and CDR2 SVGAGI (reference sequence). The CDR3 length is 13 residues. V was cut by 7 bases and J by 6 bases, with 12 bases left in between. The CDR3 loop reads CASTPRSDEKLFF. The CDR3, as DNA: TGTGCCAGCACCCCGAGGTCAGATGAAAAACTGTTTTTT.

This clonotype occurred a few times. The chain recombines TRBV20-1 with TRBJ2-7; the match to TRBD2 covers 10 bases. With 5 bases clipped from V and 4 bases from J, the junction kept 8 bases outside the gene matches. The CDR3 is 14 residues long. Germline V CDR1 and CDR2: DFQATT, SNEGSKA (reference sequence). The CDR3 here is CSAPVAGGQYEQYF. The CDR3 nucleotides are TGCAGTGCTCCCGTAGCGGGGGGCCAATACGAGCAGTACTTC.

This clonotype was detected once. The rearrangement joins TRBV9 to TRBJ2-6; 9 bases are a match to TRBD2. The CDR3 extends over 21 amino acids. With V trimmed by 0 bases and J by 0 bases, 13 bases remained unmatched. Germline assignment: CDR1 SGDLS and CDR2 YYNGEE. CDR3 sequence: CASSVAWKRREGNSGANVLTF. CDR3 in DNA: TGTGCCAGCAGCGTAGCCTGGAAAAGGCGGGAGGGTAACTCTGGGGCCAACGTCCTGACTTTC. The full variable domain, its missing parts supplied by reference TRBV9 and TRBJ2-6, is DSGVTQTPKHLITATGQRVTLRCSPRSGDLSVYWYQQSLDQGLQFLIQYYNGEERAKGNILERFSAQQFPDLHSELNLSSLELGDSALYFCASSVAWKRREGNSGANVLTFGAGSRLTVL.

The V gene is TRBV20-1, the J gene TRBJ2-7; no reliable D call. The V end lost 2 bases, the J end lost 0 bases, and 11 bases lay between the germline ends. CDR3 size: 14 residues. The germline CDR1 and CDR2 sequences are DFQATT and SNEGSKA (reference sequence). The CDR3 sequence: CSARRASLSYEQYF. The CDR3 region has the DNA TGCAGTGCTAGAAGGGCCAGTCTCTCCTACGAGCAGTACTTC.

V and J are TRBV29-1 and TRBJ1-2; 7 bases are shared with TRBD1. The V and J ends lost 1 base and 0 bases, in that order; junction bases with no gene match: 14. Per the germline V gene, CDR1 is SQVTM and CDR2 is ANQGSEA. The CDR3 has 18 residues. Here the CDR3 reads CSVEGILWDSLANYGYTF. CDR3 coding DNA: TGCAGCGTTGAAGGGATTCTGTGGGACAGTTTAGCTAACTATGGCTACACCTTC.

This clonotype showed up just a few times. The V call is TRBV18, the J call TRBJ1-4; TRBD1 aligns across 9 bases. Germline-derived CDR1 and CDR2 are KGHSH and LQKENI. The V gene end was trimmed by 6 bases and the J gene end by 8 bases; junction bases not matched to a gene: 19. The CDR3 is made up of 18 amino acids. CDR3 DNA sequence: TGTGCCAGCTCGCCCGGACCGGGACAGGGTGTGGAGGGGGAAAAACTGTTTTTT. Protein product: CASSPGPGQGVEGEKLFF.

In its sample, this clonotype was seen a few times. The chain combines TRBV7-2 with TRBJ1-1, with a possible D match to TRBD1 (5 bases). Germline V gene sequence: CDR1 SGHTA, CDR2 FQGNSA. V dropped 1 base and J dropped 12 bases, with 15 bases sitting between them. The CDR3 loop spans 13 amino acids. The CDR3 nucleotides are TGTGCCAGCAGCTTAGTTACGGGGGGGGAAACTTTCTTT. Translation: CASSLVTGGETFF.

This clonotype turned up a few times. The chain carries TRBV14 and TRBJ2-5; D is undetermined. Per germline, CDR1 SGHDN and CDR2 FVKESK. V dropped 6 bases and J dropped 7 bases, with 15 bases sitting between them. The CDR3 totals 13 residues. CDR3 region: CASSPRTTGTQYF. Here the CDR3 DNA reads TGTGCCAGCAGTCCCCGGACCACCGGGACCCAGTACTTC.

The rearrangement uses TRBV20-1 and TRBJ2-1; TRBD2 is a possible D gene (6 bases). The J call is uncertain, as TRBJ2-5 better fits the DNA end. The length of the CDR3 is 13 residues. The germline V gene has CDR1 DFQATT and CDR2 SNEGSKA (reference sequence). The chain's CDR3 is CSARRGTTKTQYF. The CDR3 bases are TGCAGTGCTCGGAGGGGCACCACGAAGACCCAGTACTTC.

Concerning this clonotype: One end of the junction fails to match germline, which may point to a read error. This chain joins TRBV5-1 and TRBJ1-4, with 7 bases identical to TRBD1. CDR1 is SGHRS, CDR2 YFSETQ, per germline. This CDR3 spans 18 amino acids. CDR3: CASRPIPTGLITNGKLFF. CDR3 coding DNA: TGCGCCAGCCGTCCCATCCCGACAGGGTTGATAACTAATGGAAAACTGTTTTTT.

The chain couples TRBV12-5 to TRBJ2-5; no clear D gene. The germline V gene has CDR1 LGHNT and CDR2 FRNRAP. The CDR3 sequence is 12 residues long. V was trimmed by 4 bases and J by 4 bases, leaving 7 bases between them. This chain's CDR3 is CASGSIAETQYF. The CDR3 DNA is TGTGCTAGTGGTTCCATAGCAGAGACCCAGTACTTC.

This clonotype has a handful of counts. The chain joins TRBV7-9 to TRBJ2-5, with D possibly being TRBD2 (6 bases). The last part of the DNA fits TRBJ2-7 better; the J call may be wrong. CDR3 size: 16 residues. Germline loops: CDR1 SEHNR, CDR2 FQNEAQ (reference sequence). CDR3 nucleotides: TGTGCCAGCAGCTTAGCCGGTGGAGGGGTTGTGTACGAGCAGTACTTC. Translated, it gives CASSLAGGGVVYEQYF.

The sample holds a few counts of this clonotype. The chain recombines TRBV7-9 with TRBJ1-2; 10 positions match TRBD1. V lost 5 bases and J lost 6; bases outside the gene matches: 9. Germline V gives CDR1 SEHNR, CDR2 FQNEAQ (reference sequence). The CDR3 contains 15 residues. CDR3 amino acids: CASSQTGQGSDGYTF. CDR3 sequence (DNA): TGTGCCAGCAGCCAAACGGGACAGGGGAGTGATGGCTACACCTTC. The variable domain in full, with the rest retrieved from reference TRBV7-9 and TRBJ1-2, is DTGVSQNPRHKITKRGQNVTFRCDPISEHNRLYWYRQTLGQGPEFLTYFQNEAQLEKSRLLSDRFSAERPKGSFSTLEIQRTEQGDSAMYLCASSQTGQGSDGYTFGSGTRLTVV.

This clonotype was seen only a few times. Compared with germline, one end of the junction differs, possibly owing to a read error. The chain is built from TRBV14 and TRBJ1-1; no clear D gene. The length of the CDR3 is 12 residues. From germline, CDR1 is SGHDN and CDR2 FVKESK. The CDR3 spells CACSQVRTEAFF. In DNA form, the CDR3 reads TGTGCCTGCAGCCAAGTGAGGACTGAAGCTTTCTTT. Supplemented by reference TRBV14 and TRBJ1-1, the full variable domain reads EAGVTQFPSHSVIEKGQTVTLRCDPISGHDNLYWYRRVMGKEIKFLLHFVKESKQDESGMPNNRFLAERTGGTYSTLKVQPAELEDSGVYFCACSQVRTEAFFGQGTRLTVV.

This chain links TRBV21-1 with TRBJ1-1; no check of the table's D call, TRBD1, against the DNA was made. TRBV21-1 is marked as a pseudogene. This CDR3 contains 17 residues. The CDR3 region is CASSKFPGTGLKAEAFF. The CDR3 bases are TGTGCCAGCAGCAAATTCCCAGGGACGGGGCTGAAAGCTGAAGCTTTCTTT.

The chain uses TRBV7-9 and TRBJ1-2, with D possibly being TRBD1 (6 bases). Trimming left V 9 bases short and J 2 bases short, with 19 bases between. Germline CDR1 and CDR2: SEHNR and FQNEAQ (reference sequence). The CDR3 has 15 amino acids. This CDR3 is CASVPDRKLNYGYTF. CDR3 nucleotides: TGTGCCAGTGTGCCCGACAGGAAATTAAACTATGGCTACACCTTC.

This clonotype was counted only a few times. This chain joins TRBV7-9 and TRBJ1-2; tentative D call: TRBD1 (5 bases). The CDR3 length is 15 residues. With 1 base removed from V and 4 bases from J, the gap between germline ends came to 13 bases. Germline loops: CDR1 SEHNR, CDR2 FQNEAQ (reference sequence). The CDR3 DNA reads as TGTGCCAGCAGCTTAGGCGAGGGACGGATCTATGGCTACACCTTC. Amino acids: CASSLGEGRIYGYTF. Complete variable domain (other parts from reference TRBV7-9 and TRBJ1-2): DTGVSQNPRHKITKRGQNVTFRCDPISEHNRLYWYRQTLGQGPEFLTYFQNEAQLEKSRLLSDRFSAERPKGSFSTLEIQRTEQGDSAMYLCASSLGEGRIYGYTFGSGTRLTVV.

This chain links TRBV27 with TRBJ2-5, with 8 nucleotides matching TRBD1. The germline V gene encodes CDR1 MNHEY and CDR2 SMNVEV (reference sequence). The CDR3 totals 15 residues. V lost 5 bases, J lost 3 bases, and 8 bases stayed unmatched. CDR3 sequence reads: CASSSLGQEEETQYF. CDR3 sequence (DNA): TGTGCCAGCAGTAGCCTGGGACAGGAGGAAGAGACCCAGTACTTC.

The chain carries TRBV3-1 and TRBJ2-2; 7 nucleotides match TRBD2. Per germline, CDR1 LGHDT and CDR2 YNNKEL (reference sequence). The length of the CDR3 is 21 residues. Losses at the gene ends were 0 bases for V and 5 bases for J; bases not matched to a gene: 21. CDR3 bases: TGTGCCAGCAGCCAAGATGCCATCGCGGCCTTTTGGGGGGGAAGGACCGGGGAGCTGTTTTTT. As protein: CASSQDAIAAFWGGRTGELFF. Variable domain in full (rest from reference TRBV3-1 and TRBJ2-2): DTAVSQTPKYLVTQMGNDKSIKCEQNLGHDTMYWYKQDSKKFLKIMFSYNNKELIINETVPNRFSPKSPDKAHLNLHINSLELGDSAVYFCASSQDAIAAFWGGRTGELFFGEGSRLTVL.

On this clonotype itself: A much larger clone differs by one base, so this may be a read error. The chain uses TRBV2 and TRBJ2-5; 7 nucleotides line up with TRBD1. V shed 7 bases, J shed 2 bases, and the junction held 1 base outside the gene matches. The germline V gene encodes CDR1 SNHLY and CDR2 FYNNEI. This CDR3 comprises 12 residues. CDR3 region: CASKGQQETQYF. CDR3 nucleotides: TGTGCCAGCAAGGGACAGCAAGAGACCCAGTACTTC.

The chain joins TRBV10-3 to TRBJ2-5; D possibly corresponds to TRBD2 (5 bases). Germline V gene sequence: CDR1 ENHRY, CDR2 SYGVKD. The CDR3 length is 15 residues. V gave up 2 bases and J gave up 4 bases, with 14 bases separating them. CDR3 nucleotide sequence: TGTGCCATCAGTGAGGGACCCGGGAAGGGAGAGACCCAGTACTTC. This gives the protein CAISEGPGKGETQYF.

The CDR3 sequence: CASSLDPGGPKSGANVLTF. CDR3 DNA sequence: TGTGCCAGCAGCTTAGACCCCGGGGGGCCAAAGTCTGGGGCCAACGTCCTGACTTTC. The chain uses TRBV7-3 and TRBJ2-6; tentatively, D is TRBD2 (7 bases). CDR1 and CDR2 from the germline V gene are SGHTA and FQGTGA. V was clipped by 2 bases and J by 1 base, with 18 bases between them. This CDR3 comprises 19 residues.

In its sample, this clonotype was seen a few times. The junction does not match germline at one end; this may be a read error. The rearrangement uses TRBV20-1 and TRBJ2-1, with D possibly TRBD1 on 8 matching bases. The DNA matches TRBJ2-7 better at its end, which makes the J call doubtful. This CDR3 contains 16 residues. CDR1 DFQATT and CDR2 SNEGSKA come from the germline V gene (reference sequence). CDR3 DNA sequence: TGCGGTGCTAGAGATTCGGCGGACAGGGACTACAATGAGCAGTACTTC. Amino acid sequence: CGARDSADRDYNEQYF.

Concerning this clonotype itself: One end of the junction fails to match germline, which may point to a read error. The chain has TRBV5-1 and TRBJ2-5; 7 nucleotides align to TRBD2. The better agreement between TRBJ2-1 and the DNA end casts doubt on the J call. This CDR3 is 15 amino acids long. CDR1 and CDR2 from the germline V gene are SGHRS and YFSETQ. CDR3 in amino acids: CTSSLTGTTYNEQFF. In DNA form, the CDR3 reads TGCACCAGCAGCCTAACCGGGACTACCTACAATGAGCAGTTCTTC.

The rearrangement joins TRBV18 to TRBJ2-2; maybe TRBD1 (6 bases). Per germline, CDR1 KGHSH and CDR2 LQKENI. V was trimmed by 5 bases and J by 0 bases, leaving 13 bases between them. This CDR3 comprises 16 residues. The CDR3 region is CASSYGQRSNTGELFF. The CDR3 region has the DNA TGTGCCAGCTCATACGGACAGCGCTCGAACACCGGGGAGCTGTTTTTT.

This clonotype showed up just a few times. This chain's CDR3 is CSASRFSGNTIYF. The CDR3 DNA reads TGCAGTGCTAGCAGGTTCTCTGGAAACACCATATATTTT. V usage is TRBV20-1 and J usage is TRBJ1-3; D not resolved. The V end lost 3 bases, the J end lost 0 bases, and 6 bases lay between the germline ends. CDR3 length: 13 residues. From germline, CDR1 is DFQATT and CDR2 SNEGSKA (reference sequence).

The chain carries TRBV6-1 and TRBJ2-1, with D possibly TRBD2 on 5 matching bases. Trimming removed 5 bases from V and 0 bases from J, with 11 bases in between. Germline V lookup: CDR1 MNHNS, CDR2 SASEGT. The CDR3 is 15 residues long. In DNA form, the CDR3 reads TGTGCCAGCAGTTTATGGGGAGACTCCTACAATGAGCAGTTCTTC. Its translation is CASSLWGDSYNEQFF.

V and J are TRBV12-3 or TRBV12-4 and TRBJ2-6; 9 positions match TRBD1. Trimming took 5 bases from V and 2 from J; bases not matched to a gene: 7. This CDR3 has 17 amino acids. The CDR3 loop is CASSPWTGDAGANVLTF. The CDR3 DNA reads as TGTGCCAGCAGTCCCTGGACAGGGGACGCTGGGGCCAACGTCCTGACTTTC.